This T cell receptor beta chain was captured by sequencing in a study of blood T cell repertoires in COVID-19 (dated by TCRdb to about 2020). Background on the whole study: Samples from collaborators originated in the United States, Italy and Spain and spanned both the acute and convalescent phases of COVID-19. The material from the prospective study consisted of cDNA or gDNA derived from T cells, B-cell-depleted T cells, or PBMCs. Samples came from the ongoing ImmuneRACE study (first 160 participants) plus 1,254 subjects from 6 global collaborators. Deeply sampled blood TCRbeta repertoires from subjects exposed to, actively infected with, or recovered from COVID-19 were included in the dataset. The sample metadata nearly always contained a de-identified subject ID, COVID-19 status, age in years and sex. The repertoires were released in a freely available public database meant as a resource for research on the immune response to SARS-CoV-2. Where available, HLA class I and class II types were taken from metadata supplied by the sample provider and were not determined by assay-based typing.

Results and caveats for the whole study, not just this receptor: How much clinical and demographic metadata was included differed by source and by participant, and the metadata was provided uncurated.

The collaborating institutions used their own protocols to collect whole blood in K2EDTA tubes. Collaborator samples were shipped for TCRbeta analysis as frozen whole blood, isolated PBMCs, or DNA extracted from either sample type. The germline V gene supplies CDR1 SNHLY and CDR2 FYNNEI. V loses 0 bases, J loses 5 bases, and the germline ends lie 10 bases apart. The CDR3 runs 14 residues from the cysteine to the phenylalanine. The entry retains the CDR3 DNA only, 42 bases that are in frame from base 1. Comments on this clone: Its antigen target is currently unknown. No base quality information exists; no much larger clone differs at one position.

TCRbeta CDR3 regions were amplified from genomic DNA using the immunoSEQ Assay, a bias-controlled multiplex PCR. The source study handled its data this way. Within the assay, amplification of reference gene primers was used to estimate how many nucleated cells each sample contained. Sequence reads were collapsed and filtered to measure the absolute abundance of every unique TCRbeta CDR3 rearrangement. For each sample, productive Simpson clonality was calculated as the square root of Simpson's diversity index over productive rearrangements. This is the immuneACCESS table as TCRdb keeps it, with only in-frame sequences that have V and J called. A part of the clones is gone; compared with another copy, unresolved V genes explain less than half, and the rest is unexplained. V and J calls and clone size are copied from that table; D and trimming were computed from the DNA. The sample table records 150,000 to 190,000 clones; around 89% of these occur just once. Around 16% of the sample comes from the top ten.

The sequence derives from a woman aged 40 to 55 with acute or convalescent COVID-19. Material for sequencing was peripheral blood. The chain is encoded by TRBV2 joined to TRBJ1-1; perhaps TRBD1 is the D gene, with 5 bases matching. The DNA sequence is TGTGCCAGCAGTGAAGCAGGGGCCATTACTGAAGCTTTCTTT. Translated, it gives CASSEAGAITEAFF.